This note documents a single TCR beta chain sequence. The sample is drawn from a study of shared clonotypes between healthy human individuals. Assay: immunoSEQ multiplex PCR; the TCRdb copy retains only in-frame clones and omits some. This table has approximately 98,000 clones, under 70% appearing once. The CDR3 has 15 amino acids. Germline V CDR1 and CDR2: SGHVS, FNYEAQ. The V end lost 5 bases, the J end lost 3 bases, and 15 bases lay between the germline ends. The specimen was memory CD8+ T cells sorted from blood. The sample's subset: CD45RO+ cells pooled with CCR7-negative TemRA cells. The chain combines TRBV7-6 with TRBJ2-3, with D unresolved. This TCR derives from a woman aged 25 to 39 in good health. The CDR3 DNA reads as TGTGCCAGCAGCCCCGTGCCGGTTCAGACAGATACGCAGTATTTT. Residues: CASSPVPVQTDTQYF.